Sequencing of this TCR beta chain was carried out in a study of blood T cell repertoires in COVID-19. Profiling relied on immunoSEQ multiplex PCR, and the TCRdb table lists in-frame clones only, not all of them. This sample has over 250,000 clones, with 85% to 90% found just once. Sequencing input: peripheral blood. The receptor's source is a woman in her 50s with COVID-19, enrolled during active disease.

In DNA, the CDR3 is TGCAGCGTTGCGCCGGTTCCCTTCCCTAGCACAGATACGCAGTATTTT. This codes for CSVAPVPFPSTDTQYF. The chain is built from TRBV29-1 and TRBJ2-3; D not resolved. The germline V and J ends were trimmed by 4 bases and 0 bases, with 17 bases remaining between them. Germline-derived CDR1 and CDR2 are SQVTM and ANQGSEA. This CDR3 is 16 amino acids long.